The clone carrying this T cell receptor (beta chain) occurred a few times. Antigen unknown. This sample is part of a study of blood T cells in healthy people across ages. The study's findings and limits: PBMCs were not sorted, which prevented a conclusive comparison of naive versus antigen-experienced cells. Donor CMV status, an unknown factor, possibly confounded changes in expanded clonotypes.

Germline CDR1 reads MDHEN; CDR2 reads SYDVKM. The CDR3 loop spans 18 amino acids. The authors ran a second PCR of about 6 to 11 cycles using a sample-barcoded 5' primer and a J-beta primer mix. TCRdb processed the 5' RACE reads anew with MiXCR; each CDR3 protein has one entry. The sample holds roughly 860,000 distinct CDR3 sequences, 62% seen once. The origin of this receptor is a man aged 25 to 40 in good health. The sample consisted of blood. The genes are TRBV28 and TRBJ2-4, with 9 bases aligning to TRBD2. The better agreement between TRBJ2-7 and the DNA end casts doubt on the J call. CDR3 DNA sequence: TGTGCCAGCAGTTTAAGCCCCCGGGTAGCGGGGGACCGCTACGAGCAGTACTTC. Residues: CASSLSPRVAGDRYEQYF.